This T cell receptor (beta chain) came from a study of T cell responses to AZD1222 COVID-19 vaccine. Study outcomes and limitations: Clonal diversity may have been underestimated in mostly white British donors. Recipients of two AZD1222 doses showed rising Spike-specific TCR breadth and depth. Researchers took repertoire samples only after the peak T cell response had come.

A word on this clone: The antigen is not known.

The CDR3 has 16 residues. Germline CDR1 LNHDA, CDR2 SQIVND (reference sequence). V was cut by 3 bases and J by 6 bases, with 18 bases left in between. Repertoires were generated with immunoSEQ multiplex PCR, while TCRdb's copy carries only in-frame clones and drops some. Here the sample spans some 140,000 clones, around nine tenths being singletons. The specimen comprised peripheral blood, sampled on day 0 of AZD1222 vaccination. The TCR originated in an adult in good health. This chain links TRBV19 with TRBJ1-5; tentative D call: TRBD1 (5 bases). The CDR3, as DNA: TGTGCCAGTAGTATTAGAGGCAGGGTGATTATTCAGCCCCAGCATTTT. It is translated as CASSIRGRVIIQPQHF.